One sample yielded the 5 T cell receptor beta chains listed below, sequenced in a study of siplizumab effects on memory and regulatory T cells. TCRdb's table, derived via immunoSEQ multiplex PCR, lists solely in-frame clones and lacks some. The sample has about 110,000 clones, more than 85% seen once. Sequencing was done on a sample of CD4+ T cells sorted from blood. The receptors here all came from a human donor in good health.

The J gene is TRBJ2-1, the V gene TRBV11-1; 7 positions agree with TRBD1. CDR3 length equals 17 residues. V shed 5 bases and J 0 bases; nucleotides not matched to a gene: 10. Per the germline V gene, CDR1 is SGHAT and CDR2 is FQDESV (reference sequence). CDR3 sequence (DNA): TGTGCCAGCAGCCCAACCAGAGACAGGGACTCCTACAATGAGCAGTTCTTC. Translation gives CASSPTRDRDSYNEQFF. Together with reference TRBV11-1 and TRBJ2-1, the CDR3 gives the full variable domain: EAEVAQSPRYKITEKSQAVAFWCDPISGHATLYWYRQILGQGPELLVQFQDESVVDDSQLPKDRFSAERLKGVDSTLKIQPAELGDSAMYLCASSPTRDRDSYNEQFFGPGTRLTVL.

CDR3 nucleotides: TGTGCCAGCAGCCAAGATCGAGGCTCCTACGAGCAGTACTTC. Its translation: CASSQDRGSYEQYF. This chain joins TRBV4-2 and TRBJ2-7; D unclear. The CDR3 spans 14 residues. Trimming removed 0 bases from V and 0 bases from J, with 6 bases in between. Germline V gene data show CDR1 as LGHNA and CDR2 as YNFKEQ.

The gene calls are TRBV5-4 and TRBJ2-6; 12 positions agree with TRBD2. Germline V gene lookup returns CDR1 SGHNT and CDR2 YYREEE (reference sequence). V shed 3 bases, J shed 2 bases, and the junction held 6 bases outside the gene matches. The CDR3 has 18 amino acids. The chain's CDR3 is CASSSGLAGTPGANVLTF. As DNA, the CDR3 is TGTGCCAGCAGCTCCGGACTAGCGGGAACTCCTGGGGCCAACGTCCTGACTTTC. Full variable domain (rest looked up from reference TRBV5-4 and TRBJ2-6): ETGVTQSPTHLIKTRGQQVTLRCSSQSGHNTVSWYQQALGQGPQFIFQYYREEENGRGNFPPRFSGLQFPNYSSELNVNALELDDSALYLCASSSGLAGTPGANVLTFGAGSRLTVL.

This chain joins TRBV7-2 and TRBJ2-5; D possibly corresponds to TRBD2 (5 bases). The CDR3 consists of 14 residues. Germline-derived CDR1 and CDR2 are SGHTA and FQGNSA. The V end was cut by 2 bases, the J end by 3 bases, with 10 bases between. In nucleotides, the CDR3 is TGTGCCAGCAGCTTAATTTCGGGGAAAGAGACCCAGTACTTC. Translating it yields CASSLISGKETQYF.

The chain couples TRBV27 to TRBJ2-7; no clear D gene. V lost 8 bases and J 2 bases, leaving 13 bases between the germline ends. The CDR3 length is 13 residues. Germline-derived CDR1 and CDR2 are MNHEY and SMNVEV (reference sequence). The CDR3 loop is CASQAAATYEQYF. The CDR3 coding sequence is TGTGCCAGCCAGGCGGCAGCCACCTACGAGCAGTACTTC.